What follows is one TCR beta chain and its context. In germline, CDR1 is LNHDA, CDR2 SQIVND (reference sequence). This CDR3 comprises 17 residues. V shed 1 base and J shed 4 bases, with 19 bases lying between them. The sample comes from a study of blood T cell repertoires in COVID-19. Using immunoSEQ multiplex PCR, the repertoire was profiled, and TCRdb retains in-frame clones only, with some absent. The sample records around 300,000 clones, approximately 89% being singletons. This chain connects TRBV19 to TRBJ1-1, with D perhaps matching TRBD1 (6 bases). Sample: peripheral blood. The sequence was obtained from a woman aged 25 to 39 with COVID-19, enrolled during active disease. CDR3 sequence (DNA): TGTGCCAGTAGTATAGTATGGGCGGGGGCCCTGCGCACTGAAGCTTTCTTT. This codes for CASSIVWAGALRTEAFF.